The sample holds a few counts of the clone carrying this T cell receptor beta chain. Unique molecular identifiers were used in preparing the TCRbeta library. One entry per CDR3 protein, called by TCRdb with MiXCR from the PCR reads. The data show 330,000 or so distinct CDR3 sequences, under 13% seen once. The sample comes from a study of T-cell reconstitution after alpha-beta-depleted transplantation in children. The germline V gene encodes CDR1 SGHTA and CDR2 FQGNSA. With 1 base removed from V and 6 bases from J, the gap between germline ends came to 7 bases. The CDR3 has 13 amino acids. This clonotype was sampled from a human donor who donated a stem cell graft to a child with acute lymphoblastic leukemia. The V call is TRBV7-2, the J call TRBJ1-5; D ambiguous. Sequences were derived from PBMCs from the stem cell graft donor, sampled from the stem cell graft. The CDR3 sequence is CASSLGWGQPQHF. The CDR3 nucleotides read TGTGCCAGCAGCTTAGGGTGGGGTCAGCCCCAGCATTTT.